The sequence of this TCR beta chain was determined in a study of glioma-infiltrating T cells after dendritic cell vaccination. With V trimmed by 4 bases and J by 2 bases, 1 base remained unmatched. Germline CDR1 is SGHRS and CDR2 is YFSETQ. The CDR3 covers 13 residues. Libraries were prepared by immunoSEQ multiplex PCR; TCRdb keeps only in-frame clonotypes and omits some of them. This sample has 45,000 to 60,000 clones, with roughly 83% found just once. The time point was: after dendritic cell vaccination, including at tumor progression/relapse. This sequence joins TRBV5-1 and TRBJ2-7; the match to TRBD2 covers 9 bases. This TCR was recovered from a human donor with glioblastoma. The sample in question was blood, obtained after dendritic cell vaccination. CDR3 sequence: CASSVAGAYEQYF. The CDR3 DNA sequence: TGCGCCAGCAGCGTAGCGGGGGCCTACGAGCAGTACTTC.